A selection of T cell receptor beta chains follows, all from one sample in a study of blood T cell repertoires in COVID-19. Only in-frame clones appear in the TCRdb table, and some are missing; sequencing was by immunoSEQ multiplex PCR. Of about 230,000 clones listed, about four fifths were seen once; the top ten hold less than 2%. Input material: PBMCs or T cells enriched from blood (not recorded which). The receptors here all came from a man between 60 and 70 years old who had recovered from COVID-19. CDR3s include the opening cysteine and the closing phenylalanine or tryptophan.

J,V,CDR3
TRBJ1-4,TRBV7-9,CASSYTTQGEKLFF
TRBJ1-2,TRBV2,CASSQGLVYGYTF
TRBJ2-1,TRBV7-6,CASSSERQGWASRNEQFF
TRBJ1-6,TRBV11-2,CASSLGQGRNSPLHF
TRBJ2-7,TRBV6-5,CASAPGDRTYEQYF
TRBJ2-3,TRBV7-9,CASSLGQGVDTQYF
TRBJ2-7,TRBV5-4,CASSGGGTGAREQYF
TRBJ1-3,TRBV12-3/TRBV12-4,CASRASSGNTIYF
TRBJ1-6,TRBV9,CASSVGPSSYNSPLHF
TRBJ2-2,TRBV23-1,CASSQPGQGNTGELFF
TRBJ1-1,TRBV5-1,CASSSHGGQGNTEAFF
TRBJ1-3,TRBV19,CASTADSGNTIYF
TRBJ2-7,TRBV28,CASRASGGYEQYF
TRBJ1-4,TRBV7-9,CASSLREGNEKLFF
TRBJ2-1,TRBV2,CASREQGNEQFF
TRBJ2-1,TRBV7-2,CASRTGRAEQFF
TRBJ2-5,TRBV5-4,CASSFQGEETQYF
TRBJ1-2,TRBV6-5,CASSYEGDRGYTF
TRBJ2-1,TRBV10-3,CAITGRGTGGSEQFF
TRBJ2-1,TRBV7-2,CASSSAGTSGYEQFF
TRBJ2-5,TRBV19,CASRVGETQYF
TRBJ1-6,TRBV23-1,CASTILQGAILSPLHF
TRBJ2-1,TRBV25-1,CASSARGAGYNEQFF
TRBJ2-6,TRBV21-1,CASSKRDRGSGANVLTF
TRBJ2-1,TRBV11-3,CASSAGTSGLNNEQFF
TRBJ1-6,TRBV9,CASSVGKGGTAPLHF
TRBJ1-1,TRBV19,CASSMAGGRTEAFF
TRBJ2-7,TRBV7-9,CASSSGTRDTYEQYF
TRBJ2-5,TRBV5-4,CASSLGAGGEETQYF
TRBJ1-6,TRBV19,CASSPKAGQGFSPLHF
TRBJ1-1,TRBV2,CASGEGFVAEAFF
TRBJ1-1,TRBV5-8,CASSLVRGAFF
TRBJ1-1,TRBV11-3,CASSLVQATEAFF
TRBJ2-3,TRBV6-6,CASESSGGSDTQYF
TRBJ1-5,TRBV7-2,CASSLRDGQPQHF
TRBJ2-5,TRBV5-1,CASEPGQIQETQYF
TRBJ2-1,TRBV11-3,CASSLSPGQTYNEQFF
TRBJ1-1,TRBV7-9,CASSPGQNTEAFF
TRBJ2-3,TRBV3-1/TRBV3-2,CASSGLAGDTQYF
TRBJ2-3,TRBV9,CASSVGPGDVTDTQYF
TRBJ1-2,TRBV24-1,CATSDLYWGAYGYTF
TRBJ1-1,TRBV6-5,CASSRDRDSGTEAFF
TRBJ2-7,TRBV5-6,CASSQSRYEQYF
TRBJ1-6,TRBV5-5,CASNPLQGGNSPLHF
TRBJ2-1,TRBV10-1,CASSGSGGPYNEQFF
TRBJ2-7,TRBV5-1,CASSLDSDRGDGDEQYF
TRBJ2-3,TRBV30,CAWSRATGVEMDTQYF
TRBJ2-5,TRBV7-9,CASSPGQIKHNQETQYF
TRBJ2-5,TRBV5-1,CASSLVEAAATQYF
TRBJ1-1,TRBV3-1/TRBV3-2,CASSQDRGTVNTEAFF